Listed below are T cell receptor beta chains from one sample, sequenced in a study of cytomegalovirus exposure and HLA in healthy donors. The protocol was immunoSEQ multiplex PCR, while the TCRdb copy is restricted to in-frame clones and leaves out a portion. The data contain some 130,000 clones, over 70% of them singletons. Sequencing used PBMCs. The receptor set was obtained from a man aged 30 to 45 in good health and CMV-seronegative. The CDR3 runs from the conserved cysteine through the conserved F or W. D genes are given only for firm matches. Not every row has a clone size; where given, it reads once, few, many or a size class.

>TRBV6-5|few|TRBJ1-1|TRBD1
CASSYWTGGTEAFF
TGTGCCAGCAGTTACTGGACAGGGGGAACTGAAGCTTTCTTT
>TRBV7-9|-|TRBJ2-3|-
CASSFRASGTDTQYF
TGTGCCAGCAGCTTTCGCGCTAGCGGCACAGATACGCAGTATTTT
>TRBV30|-|TRBJ2-7|TRBD1
CAYGTGAYEQYF
TGTGCCTACGGGACAGGGGCCTACGAGCAGTACTTC
>TRBV10-2|-|TRBJ2-1|-
CASVEGALREGYNEQFF
TGCGCCAGCGTCGAGGGAGCCCTAAGAGAAGGATACAATGAGCAGTTCTTC
>TRBV4-1|-|TRBJ2-7|-
CASSQGVSRLSTYEQYF
TGCGCCAGCAGCCAAGGGGTCTCGAGACTATCAACCTACGAGCAGTACTTC
>TRBV6-5|-|TRBJ1-4|-
CASSRREGNEKLFF
TGTGCCAGCAGCCGCAGGGAGGGGAATGAAAAACTGTTTTTT
>TRBV6-1|many|TRBJ1-3|-
CASSELARRNTIYF
TGTGCCAGCAGTGAATTGGCACGCAGAAACACCATATATTTT
>TRBV5-1|-|TRBJ2-1|TRBD1
CASSRQGASYNEQFF
TGCGCCAGCAGCCGACAGGGCGCGTCCTACAATGAGCAGTTCTTC
>TRBV6-5|-|TRBJ2-1|-
CASSYGASSYNEQFF
TGTGCCAGCAGTTACGGGGCAAGCTCCTACAATGAGCAGTTCTTC
>TRBV6-6|-|TRBJ2-1|-
CASSPGLAYNEQFF
TGTGCCAGCAGCCCAGGGCTAGCCTACAATGAGCAGTTCTTC
>TRBV4-1|-|TRBJ2-7|TRBD2
CASSPWGGGHEQYF
TGCGCCAGCAGTCCTTGGGGGGGAGGTCACGAGCAGTACTTC
>TRBV30|-|TRBJ2-6|-
CALGRGYLFGGANVLTF
TGTGCCTTGGGGAGGGGGTACCTCTTCGGTGGGGCCAACGTCCTGACTTTC
>TRBV28|few|TRBJ1-1|-
CASTKGGVAEAFF
TGTGCCAGCACCAAGGGGGGGGTCGCTGAAGCTTTCTTT
>TRBV6-5|-|TRBJ2-1|TRBD2
CASSSLAGAGYNEQFF
TGTGCCAGCAGTTCCCTAGCGGGAGCGGGATACAATGAGCAGTTCTTC
>TRBV10-3|once|TRBJ2-5|-
CAISESSRETQYF
TGTGCCATCAGTGAGTCCTCGCGGGAGACCCAGTACTTC
>TRBV9|-|TRBJ2-5|TRBD2
CASSPEAGVGETQYF
TGTGCCAGCAGCCCAGAAGCGGGAGTAGGGGAGACCCAGTACTTC
>TRBV27|-|TRBJ1-2|-
CASSRGYGYTF
TGTGCCAGCAGTCGCGGCTATGGCTACACCTTC
>TRBV19|few|TRBJ2-2|TRBD1
CASTGTGVVGELFF
TGTGCCAGTACCGGGACAGGGGTCGTCGGGGAGCTGTTTTTT
>TRBV30|-|TRBJ2-7|TRBD2
CAWSGGSGRSQQYF
TGTGCCTGGAGTGGCGGTAGCGGGAGGTCTCAGCAGTACTTC
>TRBV28|-|TRBJ1-2|-
CASRYTYGYTF
TGTGCCAGCCGATACACATATGGCTACACCTTC
>TRBV27|-|TRBJ2-3|TRBD1
CASSSLAGGFTDTQYF
TGTGCCAGCAGCTCACTAGCAGGGGGCTTCACAGATACGCAGTATTTT
>TRBV6-1|few|TRBJ1-1|TRBD1
CASRDRATEAFF
TGTGCCAGCAGGGACAGGGCTACTGAAGCTTTCTTT
>TRBV7-9|-|TRBJ1-1|-
CSSSSRYKLNTEAFF
TGTTCCAGCAGCTCCCGCTATAAATTGAACACTGAAGCTTTCTTT
>TRBV19|-|TRBJ1-6|-
CASTPGSKNSPLHF
TGTGCCAGTACCCCGGGATCGAAAAATTCACCCCTCCACTTT
>TRBV6-6|few|TRBJ2-3|-
CASSSGYSGRVDTQYF
TGTGCCAGCAGTTCCGGCTATAGCGGTAGGGTAGATACGCAGTATTTT
>TRBV5-6|-|TRBJ2-5|TRBD2
CASSEEGLEETQYF
TGTGCCAGCAGCGAGGAGGGACTAGAAGAGACCCAGTACTTC
>TRBV6-6|-|TRBJ1-2|-
CATGTPRAYGYTF
TGTGCCACGGGGACACCGAGGGCCTATGGCTACACCTTC
>TRBV4-3|few|TRBJ2-3|TRBD2
CASSLQAGSTDTQYF
TGCGCCAGCAGCCTACAAGCGGGATCGACAGATACGCAGTATTTT
>TRBV7-9|few|TRBJ2-7|TRBD1
CASNPGQGNYEQYF
TGTGCCAGCAACCCGGGACAGGGGAACTACGAGCAGTACTTC
>TRBV2|-|TRBJ1-1|-
CASSTGMNTEAFF
TGTGCCAGCTCAACAGGAATGAACACTGAAGCTTTCTTT
>TRBV7-9|-|TRBJ2-1|TRBD2
CAGRLAGFDNEQFF
TGTGCCGGAAGACTAGCGGGGTTTGACAATGAGCAGTTCTTC
>TRBV5-8|-|TRBJ2-7|-
CASSFRFPYEQYF
TGTGCCAGCAGCTTTAGATTCCCCTACGAGCAGTACTTC
>TRBV7-8|-|TRBJ1-5|-
CASSLGQAQHF
TGTGCCAGCAGCCTTGGGCAGGCCCAGCATTTT
>TRBV5-6|few|TRBJ1-1|-
CASSSQIEAFF
TGTGCCAGCAGCTCCCAGATTGAAGCTTTCTTT
>TRBV11-2|-|TRBJ2-1|-
CASSLEVAPTYNEQFF
TGTGCCAGCAGCTTAGAGGTAGCCCCGACCTACAATGAGCAGTTCTTC
>TRBV5-1|few|TRBJ2-1|TRBD1
CASSSLGTGVSNEQFF
TGCGCCAGCAGCTCCCTGGGGACAGGGGTTTCCAATGAGCAGTTCTTC
>TRBV30|-|TRBJ2-1|TRBD2
CAWASGYNEQFF
TGTGCCTGGGCTAGCGGTTACAATGAGCAGTTCTTC
>TRBV5-6|-|TRBJ2-1|TRBD2
CASSFIAGEGHNEQFF
TGTGCCAGCAGCTTTATAGCGGGAGAGGGGCACAATGAGCAGTTCTTC
>TRBV11-3|few|TRBJ2-3|TRBD2
CASSSTSGYTDTQYF
TGTGCCAGCAGCTCCACTAGCGGATACACAGATACGCAGTATTTT
>TRBV4-3|few|TRBJ2-7|TRBD2
CASSQGLADPYEQYF
TGCGCCAGCAGCCAAGGACTAGCGGACCCCTACGAGCAGTACTTC
>TRBV19|few|TRBJ2-1|-
CASSIELAFYNEQFF
TGTGCCAGTAGTATAGAACTAGCCTTTTACAATGAGCAGTTCTTC
>TRBV7-2|-|TRBJ2-7|TRBD2
CASSLASGRISYEQYF
TGTGCCAGCAGCTTAGCTAGCGGGAGGATCTCCTACGAGCAGTACTTC
>TRBV6-4|few|TRBJ1-5|-
CASSAQINQPQHF
TGTGCCAGCAGTGCACAGATCAATCAGCCCCAGCATTTT
>TRBV4-1|-|TRBJ1-5|-
CASSQLRTVNQPQHF
TGCGCCAGCAGCCAACTCCGGACAGTCAATCAGCCCCAGCATTTT
>TRBV5-8|few|TRBJ1-1|-
CASSLGEKLSF
TGTGCCAGCAGCTTGGGAGAAAAGCTTTCTTTT
>TRBV27|-|TRBJ2-3|-
CASSLSLNEANTQYF
TGTGCCAGCAGTTTATCCCTGAACGAAGCGAATACGCAGTATTTT